This TCR beta chain comes out of a study of PD-L1 blockade in urothelial cancer. Study context: The patients had undergone anywhere from 0 to 3 prior chemotherapy regimens. Blood analyses occurred 3 weeks (second dose) and 6 weeks post treatment start. The median T cell count in blood samples was roughly 140,000.

Assay used: immunoSEQ multiplex PCR; TCRdb lists only in-frame clones, some missing. The sample lists 85,000 to 130,000 clones, 91% occurring once. Per germline, CDR1 LNHNV and CDR2 YYDKDF (reference sequence). This CDR3 has 17 amino acids. Trimming removed 3 bases from V and 1 base from J; junction bases left unmatched: 3. The sample here was PBMCs, taken around atezolizumab (anti-PD-L1) treatment. This clonotype was sampled from an elderly woman with urothelial cancer. The chain employs TRBV15 and TRBJ2-1; the match to TRBD2 covers 13 bases. The CDR3 DNA sequence: TGTGCCACCAGCAGCGGACTAGCGGGAGTTTCCTACAATGAGCAGTTCTTC. Translated, it gives CATSSGLAGVSYNEQFF.